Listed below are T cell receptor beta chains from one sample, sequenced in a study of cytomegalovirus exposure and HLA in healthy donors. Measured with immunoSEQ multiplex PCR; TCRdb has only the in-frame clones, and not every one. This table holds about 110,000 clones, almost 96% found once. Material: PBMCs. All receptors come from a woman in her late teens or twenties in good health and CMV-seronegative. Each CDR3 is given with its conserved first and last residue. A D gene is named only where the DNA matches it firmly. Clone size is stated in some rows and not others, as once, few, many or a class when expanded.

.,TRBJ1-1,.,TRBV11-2,CASSLDRGPEAFF,TGTGCCAGCAGCTTAGATAGAGGGCCTGAAGCTTTCTTT
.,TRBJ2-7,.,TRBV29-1,CSPRAHEQYF,TGCAGCCCCAGGGCTCACGAGCAGTACTTC
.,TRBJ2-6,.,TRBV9,CASRQGGTGANVLTF,TGTGCCAGCAGACAAGGAGGGACTGGGGCCAACGTCCTGACTTTC
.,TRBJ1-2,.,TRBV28,CASSFRGKNGYTF,TGTGCCAGCAGTTTCCGGGGGAAAAATGGCTACACCTTC
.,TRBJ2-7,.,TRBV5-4,CASSLVGQSYEQYF,TGTGCCAGCAGCTTGGTGGGACAATCCTACGAGCAGTACTTC
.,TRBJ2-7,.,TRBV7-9,CASSLGGGAQNEQYF,TGTGCCAGCAGCTTAGGAGGGGGGGCGCAGAACGAGCAGTACTTC
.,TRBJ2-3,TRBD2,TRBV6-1,CASSEAAGGPDTQYF,TGTGCCAGCAGTGAGGCAGCGGGGGGGCCAGATACGCAGTATTTT
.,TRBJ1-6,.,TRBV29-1,CSVDRERNFSPLHF,TGCAGCGTTGACAGGGAAAGGAACTTTTCACCCCTCCACTTT
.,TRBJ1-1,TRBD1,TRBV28,CASSSQGGVGTEAFF,TGTGCCAGCAGCTCCCAGGGGGGCGTAGGTACTGAAGCTTTCTTT
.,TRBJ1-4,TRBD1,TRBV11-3,CASSQGGTANEKLFF,TGTGCCAGCAGCCAAGGGGGGACAGCGAATGAAAAACTGTTTTTT
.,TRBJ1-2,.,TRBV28,CASSLLGQLYGYTF,TGTGCCAGCAGTTTGTTGGGACAACTCTATGGCTACACCTTC
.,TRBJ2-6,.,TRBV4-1,CASSQRQTSGANVLTF,TGCGCCAGCAGCCAAAGACAGACCTCTGGGGCCAACGTCCTGACTTTC
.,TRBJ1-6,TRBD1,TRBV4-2,CASSANDRDPYNSPLHF,TGTGCCAGCAGCGCCAACGACAGGGATCCATATAATTCACCCCTCCACTTT
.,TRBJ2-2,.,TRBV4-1,CASSQDEARNTGELFF,TGCGCCAGCAGCCAAGATGAAGCGAGGAACACCGGGGAGCTGTTTTTT
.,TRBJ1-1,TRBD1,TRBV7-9,CASRSPRSTGDTEAFF,TGTGCCAGCAGATCTCCCCGTTCGACAGGGGACACTGAAGCTTTCTTT
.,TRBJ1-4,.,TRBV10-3,CAISESVGAYEKLFF,TGTGCCATCAGTGAGTCGGTAGGGGCATACGAAAAACTGTTTTTT
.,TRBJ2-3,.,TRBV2,CASSTNPGLPSTDTQYF,TGTGCCAGCAGTACTAATCCGGGACTGCCTAGCACAGATACGCAGTATTTT
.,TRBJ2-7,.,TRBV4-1,CASSQGTGGSSYEQYF,TGCGCCAGCAGCCAGGGTACCGGGGGAAGCTCCTACGAGCAGTACTTC
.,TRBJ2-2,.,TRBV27,CASSLLTGELFF,TGTGCCAGCAGTTTACTCACCGGGGAGCTGTTTTTT
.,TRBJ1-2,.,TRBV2,CASSVDSPNYGYTF,TGTGCCAGCAGTGTGGACAGCCCTAACTATGGCTACACCTTC
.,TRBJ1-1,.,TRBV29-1,CSVGAGSNTEAFF,TGCAGCGTTGGGGCAGGTTCGAACACTGAAGCTTTCTTT
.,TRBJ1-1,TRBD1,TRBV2,CASSEFGVGQGLLDTEAFF,TGTGCCAGCAGTGAGTTCGGAGTCGGACAGGGACTTTTGGACACTGAAGCTTTCTTT
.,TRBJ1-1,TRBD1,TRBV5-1,CASFRDSQNTEAFF,TGCGCCAGCTTCCGGGACAGCCAGAACACTGAAGCTTTCTTT
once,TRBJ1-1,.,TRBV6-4,CASSDGGNTEAFF,TGTGCCAGCAGTGATGGGGGCAACACTGAAGCTTTCTTT
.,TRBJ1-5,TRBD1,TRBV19,CASSIKGQTYSNQPQHF,TGTGCCAGTAGTATAAAGGGACAGACATATAGCAATCAGCCCCAGCATTTT
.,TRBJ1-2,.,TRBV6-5,CASSWDISNYGYTF,TGTGCCAGCAGCTGGGACATTTCTAACTATGGCTACACCTTC
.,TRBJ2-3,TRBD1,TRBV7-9,CASSKDRGQGDTQYF,TGTGCCAGCAGCAAGGACAGGGGGCAGGGAGATACGCAGTATTTT
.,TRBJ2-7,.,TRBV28,CASSLGKHHAALSTTYEQYF,TGTGCCAGCAGTTTAGGAAAACACCATGCGGCTTTATCAACCACCTACGAGCAGTACTTC
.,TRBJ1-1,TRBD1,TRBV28,CASIAIGDRKNTEAFF,TGTGCCAGCATCGCGATAGGGGACAGGAAGAACACTGAAGCTTTCTTT
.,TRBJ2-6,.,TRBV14,CASSQGTFSGANVLTF,TGTGCCAGCAGCCAAGGGACATTCTCTGGGGCCAACGTCCTGACTTTC
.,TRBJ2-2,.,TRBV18,CASSPRETGELFF,TGTGCCAGCTCACCTCGGGAGACCGGGGAGCTGTTTTTT
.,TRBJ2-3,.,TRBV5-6,CASSRRGFGVDTQYF,TGTGCCAGCAGCCGGCGGGGTTTCGGCGTAGATACGCAGTATTTT
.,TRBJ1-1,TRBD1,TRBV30,CAWSVSGQGSEAFF,TGTGCCTGGAGTGTATCGGGACAGGGGTCTGAAGCTTTCTTT
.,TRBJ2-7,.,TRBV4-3,CASSELGTPNAYEQYF,TGCGCCAGCAGCGAACTTGGGACACCTAACGCGTACGAGCAGTACTTC
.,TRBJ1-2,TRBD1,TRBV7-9,CASSADRGQDGYTF,TGTGCCAGCAGCGCAGACAGGGGGCAAGATGGCTACACCTTC
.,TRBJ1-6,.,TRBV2,CASSDGGRSSYNSPLHF,TGTGCCAGCAGTGACGGGGGGAGAAGCTCCTATAATTCACCCCTCCACTTT
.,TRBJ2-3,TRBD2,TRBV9,CASSMGLAGGPDTQYF,TGTGCCAGCAGCATGGGACTAGCGGGGGGCCCGGATACGCAGTATTTT
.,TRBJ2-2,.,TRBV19,CASTPRNTGELFF,TGTGCCAGTACCCCCAGGAACACCGGGGAGCTGTTTTTT
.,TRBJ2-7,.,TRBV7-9,CASSQMTGQRF,TGTGCCAGCAGCCAGATGACCGGACAGCGCTTC
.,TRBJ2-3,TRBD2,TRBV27,CASRGGGPTDTQYF,TGTGCCAGCAGGGGCGGGGGGCCCACAGATACGCAGTATTTT
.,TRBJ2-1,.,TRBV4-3,CASSRLSYNEQFF,TGCGCCAGCAGCCGACTGAGCTACAATGAGCAGTTCTTC